These 18 T cell receptor beta chains were sequenced from one sample in a study of blood T cell repertoires in COVID-19. Here immunoSEQ multiplex PCR was the method, and the copy in TCRdb shows in-frame clones only, minus some. Altogether about 190,000 clones are present, roughly 80% being singletons, with the ten largest covering 13%. Sequenced material: peripheral blood. All receptors come from a man aged 50 to 59 who had recovered from COVID-19.

The chain carries TRBV19 and TRBJ1-5, with a weak D call TRBD1 (5 bases). The CDR3 extends over 14 amino acids. V was pared by 3 bases and J by 7 bases, with 13 bases between. CDR1 and CDR2 from the germline V gene are LNHDA and SQIVND (reference sequence). Written as DNA, the CDR3 is TGTGCCAGTAGTATGTCGGGGGAGAGGCAGCCCCAGCATTTT. Translation: CASSMSGERQPQHF.

The chain employs TRBV5-8 and TRBJ1-4; 8 bases line up with TRBD1. Trimming cost V 5 bases and J 5 bases; bases outside gene matches: 14. This CDR3 spans 17 amino acids. Germline loops: CDR1 SGHTS, CDR2 YDEGEE. The CDR3 spells CASRSRDRFYRNEKLFF. The CDR3 region has the DNA TGTGCCAGCAGGTCCCGGGACAGGTTCTATAGGAATGAAAAACTGTTTTTT.

V gene TRBV5-4 combines with J gene TRBJ2-5; 8 bases map to TRBD2. The CDR3 runs to 15 residues. V dropped 0 bases and J dropped 4; count of bases not matched to a gene: 5. CDR1 and CDR2 (germline): SGHNT, YYREEE (reference sequence). The CDR3: CASSLEPAGAETQYF. Written as DNA, the CDR3 is TGTGCCAGCAGCTTGGAACCAGCGGGAGCAGAGACCCAGTACTTC.

J is TRBJ2-7 and V is TRBV7-2; possibly TRBD2 for D (6 bases). The CDR3 covers 16 residues. CDR1 and CDR2 (germline): SGHTA, FQGNSA. V was cut by 4 bases and J by 2 bases, with 18 bases left in between. CDR3 nucleotides: TGTGCCAGCAGCTCCCGCCGTGGAGGGAGGCCCTACGAGCAGTACTTC. Translating it yields CASSSRRGGRPYEQYF.

The chain has TRBV5-1 and TRBJ2-2, with TRBD2 matching over 13 bases. CDR3 length: 16 residues. CDR1 and CDR2 from the germline V gene are SGHRS and YFSETQ. Unmatched junction bases numbered 5, after V lost 2 bases and J lost 7 bases. The CDR3 region has the DNA TGCGCCAGCAGCTTAGGGACTAGCGGGATGGACGGGGAGCTGTTTTTT. Its protein is CASSLGTSGMDGELFF.

V and J are TRBV3-1 (or the pseudogene TRBV3-2) and TRBJ1-4; no clear D gene. CDR1 is LGHDT and CDR2 is YNNKEL in the germline V gene (reference sequence). This CDR3 comprises 16 residues. V was trimmed by 4 bases and J by 5 bases, leaving 17 bases between them. The chain's CDR3 is CASSLNNRVLNEKLFF. For the CDR3, the DNA is TGTGCCAGCAGCCTAAACAACCGGGTCTTGAATGAAAAACTGTTTTTT.

This chain joins TRBV7-3 and TRBJ2-6; 7 bases fit TRBD1. Losses at the gene ends were 5 bases for V and 4 bases for J; bases not matched to a gene: 8. The CDR3 consists of 16 residues. Germline V gene lookup returns CDR1 SGHTA and CDR2 FQGTGA. The chain's CDR3 is CASSPRTGSGANVLTF. As DNA, the CDR3 is TGTGCCAGCAGCCCCCGGACAGGTTCAGGGGCCAACGTCCTGACTTTC.

The count of this clone is one. This chain joins TRBV7-6 and TRBJ2-7; 8 nucleotides agree with TRBD2. From germline, CDR1 is SGHVS and CDR2 FNYEAQ. The junction had 7 bases not matched to a gene; V was cut back by 3 bases and J by 6 bases. This CDR3 has 14 amino acids. The CDR3 protein is CASSFAGGASEQYF. The CDR3 bases are TGTGCCAGCAGCTTCGCGGGAGGAGCCTCCGAGCAGTACTTC.

This clone turned up a few times. CDR3 bases: TGCGCCAGCAGCCAAGGACCCGGGACAGGGAAGGACACCATATATTTT. Translated: CASSQGPGTGKDTIYF. The gene calls are TRBV4-3 and TRBJ1-3, with TRBD1 identical over 9 bases. The CDR3 loop spans 16 amino acids. Unmatched junction bases numbered 9, after V lost 1 base and J lost 8 bases. Looked up from germline, CDR1 is LGHNA and CDR2 is YSLEER.

The rearrangement uses TRBV20-1 and TRBJ2-5; D unclear. Trimming removed 2 bases at V and 4 bases at J, with 5 bases between. The CDR3 covers 11 residues. In germline, CDR1 is DFQATT, CDR2 SNEGSKA (reference sequence). This CDR3 reads CSARPRETQYF. The CDR3, as DNA: TGCAGTGCTAGACCTAGAGAGACCCAGTACTTC.

In its sample, this clone is medium-sized (0.01 to 0.1%). The chain carries TRBV6-4 and TRBJ2-1; perhaps TRBD2 as D (5 bases). The CDR3 is made up of 13 amino acids. CDR1 is MRHNA and CDR2 is SNTAGT in the germline V gene. Trimming removed 5 bases at V and 10 bases at J, with 15 bases between. The CDR3 protein is CASSRLAKGEQFF. CDR3 DNA: TGTGCCAGCAGTAGGCTAGCTAAGGGAGAGCAGTTCTTC.

There are a few counts of this clone. This chain links TRBV19 with TRBJ1-1; D unresolved. The CDR3 is 14 residues long. CDR1 is LNHDA, CDR2 SQIVND, per germline (reference sequence). V was cut by 6 bases and J by 1 base, with 12 bases left in between. For the CDR3, the DNA is TGTGCCAGTAGCCGCATGACACAGAACACTGAAGCTTTCTTT. As protein: CASSRMTQNTEAFF.

The chain carries TRBV19 and TRBJ1-5; possibly TRBD1 for D (6 bases). CDR1 is LNHDA and CDR2 is SQIVND in the germline V gene (reference sequence). The CDR3 runs to 16 residues. V was pared by 3 bases and J by 7 bases, with 19 bases between. This chain's CDR3 is CASSMGALGYEQPQHF. The CDR3 nucleotides are TGTGCCAGTAGTATGGGGGCGTTGGGGTACGAGCAGCCCCAGCATTTT.

The genes are TRBV19 and TRBJ1-2, with 7 positions matching TRBD1. The germline CDR1 and CDR2 sequences are LNHDA and SQIVND (reference sequence). This CDR3 contains 13 residues. After removal of 7 bases from V and 3 bases from J, the junction contained 5 bases not matched to a gene. CDR3 sequence (DNA): TGTGCCAGTATCCGGCAGGGGGACTATGGCTACACCTTC. This codes for CASIRQGDYGYTF.

This clone was picked up a small number of times. The chain is built from TRBV6-5 and TRBJ1-6; D perhaps matches TRBD1 (5 bases). Germline CDR1 and CDR2: MNHEY and SVGAGI. V was clipped by 5 bases and J by 9 bases, with 17 bases between them. The CDR3 consists of 15 residues. The CDR3 region has the DNA TGTGCCAGCAGTCCATCCGGACATACAGTTTCACCCCTCCACTTT. Encoded protein: CASSPSGHTVSPLHF.

This clone has a single count. The chain employs TRBV2 and TRBJ1-4; unclear D gene. There are 13 residues in the CDR3. The germline V gene has CDR1 SNHLY and CDR2 FYNNEI. Trimming removed 3 bases from V and 2 bases from J, with 4 bases in between. CDR3: CASSDSTNEKLFF. In nucleotides, the CDR3 is TGTGCCAGCAGTGATTCGACTAATGAAAAACTGTTTTTT.

The genes are TRBV7-3 and TRBJ2-1, with TRBD2 as a possible D gene (6 bases). V lost 5 bases to trimming and J lost 7 bases, with 15 bases between them. The germline gives CDR1 SGHTA, CDR2 FQGTGA. The CDR3 runs to 14 residues. This CDR3 is CASSPLGRLNEQFF. DNA of the CDR3: TGTGCCAGCAGCCCTCTAGGGAGGCTAAATGAGCAGTTCTTC.

V is TRBV7-9 and J is TRBJ2-7; TRBD1 matches 8 bases. Per germline, CDR1 SEHNR and CDR2 FQNEAQ (reference sequence). The trim removed 5 bases at V and 0 bases at J, leaving 6 bases unmatched. The CDR3 is 15 amino acids. CDR3 in DNA: TGTGCCAGCAGCGTAGGACAGGGCCACTCCTACGAGCAGTACTTC. Translated: CASSVGQGHSYEQYF.